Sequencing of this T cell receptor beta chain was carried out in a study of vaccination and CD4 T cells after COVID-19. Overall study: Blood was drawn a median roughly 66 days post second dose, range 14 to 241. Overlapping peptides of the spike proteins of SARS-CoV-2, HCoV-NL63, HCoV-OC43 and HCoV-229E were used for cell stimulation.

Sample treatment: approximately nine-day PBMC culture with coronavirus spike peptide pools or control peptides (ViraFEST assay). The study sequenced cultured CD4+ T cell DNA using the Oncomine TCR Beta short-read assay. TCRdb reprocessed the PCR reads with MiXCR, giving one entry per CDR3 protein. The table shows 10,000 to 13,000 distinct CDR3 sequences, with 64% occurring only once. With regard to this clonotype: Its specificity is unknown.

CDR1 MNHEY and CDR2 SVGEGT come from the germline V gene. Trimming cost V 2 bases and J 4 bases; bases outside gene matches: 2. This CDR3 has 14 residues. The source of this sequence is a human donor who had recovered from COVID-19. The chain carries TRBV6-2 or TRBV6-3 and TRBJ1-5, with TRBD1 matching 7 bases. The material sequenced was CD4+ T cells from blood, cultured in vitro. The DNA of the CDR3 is TGTGCCAGCAGTTACCGGGACAGAAATCAGCCCCAGCATTTT. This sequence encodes CASSYRDRNQPQHF.